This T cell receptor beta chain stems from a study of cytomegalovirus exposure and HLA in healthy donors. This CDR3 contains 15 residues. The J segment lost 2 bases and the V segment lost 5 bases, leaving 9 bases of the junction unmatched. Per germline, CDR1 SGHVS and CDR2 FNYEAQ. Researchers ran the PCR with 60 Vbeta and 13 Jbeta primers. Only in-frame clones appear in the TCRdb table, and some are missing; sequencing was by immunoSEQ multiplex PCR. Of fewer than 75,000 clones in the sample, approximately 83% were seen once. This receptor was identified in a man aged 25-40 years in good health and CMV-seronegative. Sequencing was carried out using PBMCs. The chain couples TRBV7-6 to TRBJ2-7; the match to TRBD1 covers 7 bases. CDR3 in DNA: TGTGCCAGCAGCCTTCGGACAGGCCGCCCCTACGAGCAGTACTTC. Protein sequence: CASSLRTGRPYEQYF.